These 8 T cell receptor beta chains came from one sample sequenced in a study of CD8+ T cells in alopecia areata. Investigators isolated RNA and reverse transcribed it into cDNA to act as the sequencing template. Measured with immunoSEQ multiplex PCR; TCRdb has only the in-frame clones, and not every one. This table holds 110,000 to 150,000 clones, around three fifths found once. The sample consisted of CD4+ T cells sorted from blood, taken at week 0. These receptor sequences come from a human donor with alopecia areata.

The CDR3 protein is CASSEITRDRDNEQFF. In nucleotides, the CDR3 is TGTGCCAGCAGTGAGATCACTCGGGACAGGGACAATGAGCAGTTCTTC. The chain recombines TRBV2 with TRBJ2-1, with 9 bases fitting TRBD1. This CDR3 spans 16 amino acids. Germline CDR1 is SNHLY and CDR2 is FYNNEI. V was pared by 3 bases and J by 5 bases, with 8 bases of the junction left unmatched.

In its sample, this clone was seen a few times. This rearrangement joins TRBV18 to TRBJ1-2; D unclear. Trimming stripped 6 bases from V and 2 bases from J, with 13 bases between. CDR1 and CDR2 (germline): KGHSH, LQKENI. This CDR3 comprises 14 residues. This CDR3 reads CASSPVAENYGYTF. The CDR3 DNA is TGTGCCAGCTCTCCAGTGGCGGAGAACTATGGCTACACCTTC.

As regards this clone: A junction end diverges from the germline sequence, so it may reflect a read error. The rearrangement links TRBV5-1 to TRBJ2-1; 11 nucleotides match TRBD2. The V gene's germline CDR1 is SGHRS and CDR2 YFSETQ. This CDR3 spans 15 amino acids. The CDR3 nucleotides read TGCGCCAGCAGCTTGACTAGCGGGGGTCGGCCTGAGCGGTTCTTC. It encodes CASSLTSGGRPERFF.

In the case of this clone: At the DNA level, this CDR3 is encoded by other sequences in the same sample as well. V is TRBV30 and J is TRBJ2-3; perhaps TRBD2 as D (6 bases). This CDR3 region has 12 residues. Trimming left V 2 bases short and J 6 bases short, with 9 bases between. Germline V CDR1 and CDR2: GTSNPN, SVGIG (reference sequence). The CDR3 region is CAWSTGGDTQYF. The CDR3 nucleotides are TGTGCCTGGAGTACCGGAGGGGATACGCAGTATTTT.

The rearrangement links TRBV12-5 to TRBJ1-4, with a weak D call TRBD1 (5 bases). Deletions cut 2 bases from V and 7 bases from J, with 11 bases between. Germline V gene sequence: CDR1 LGHNT, CDR2 FRNRAP. The CDR3 covers 14 residues. The CDR3 sequence: CASGLQGVGEKLFF. DNA for the CDR3: TGTGCTAGTGGTTTGCAGGGAGTTGGTGAAAAACTGTTTTTT.

This chain uses TRBV29-1 with TRBJ2-3; D is perhaps TRBD2 (6 bases). V lost 4 bases and J lost 2, with 13 bases in between. Germline V gene data show CDR1 as SQVTM and CDR2 as ANQGSEA. CDR3 length equals 14 residues. For the CDR3, the DNA is TGCAGCGTTGCCGGGACTTTCCCCACAGATACGCAGTATTTT. Its translation: CSVAGTFPTDTQYF.

The chain combines TRBV30 with TRBJ2-3; weak D call: TRBD1 (5 bases). Trimming stripped 1 base from V and 0 bases from J, with 17 bases between. The CDR3 has 17 residues. Germline CDR1 reads GTSNPN; CDR2 reads SVGIG (reference sequence). CDR3 sequence: CAWSADQGKTSTDTQYF. The CDR3, as DNA: TGTGCCTGGAGTGCCGACCAGGGAAAGACTAGCACAGATACGCAGTATTTT.

The V and J genes are TRBV6-5 and TRBJ1-1, with D maybe TRBD1 (5 bases). Per the germline V gene, CDR1 is MNHEY and CDR2 is SVGAGI. The V gene lost 4 bases and the J gene lost 4 bases, with 10 bases spanning the gap. This CDR3 comprises 13 residues. In DNA, the CDR3 is TGTGCCAGCAGTTCCAGGGCGCCCACTGAAGCTTTCTTT. This codes for CASSSRAPTEAFF.